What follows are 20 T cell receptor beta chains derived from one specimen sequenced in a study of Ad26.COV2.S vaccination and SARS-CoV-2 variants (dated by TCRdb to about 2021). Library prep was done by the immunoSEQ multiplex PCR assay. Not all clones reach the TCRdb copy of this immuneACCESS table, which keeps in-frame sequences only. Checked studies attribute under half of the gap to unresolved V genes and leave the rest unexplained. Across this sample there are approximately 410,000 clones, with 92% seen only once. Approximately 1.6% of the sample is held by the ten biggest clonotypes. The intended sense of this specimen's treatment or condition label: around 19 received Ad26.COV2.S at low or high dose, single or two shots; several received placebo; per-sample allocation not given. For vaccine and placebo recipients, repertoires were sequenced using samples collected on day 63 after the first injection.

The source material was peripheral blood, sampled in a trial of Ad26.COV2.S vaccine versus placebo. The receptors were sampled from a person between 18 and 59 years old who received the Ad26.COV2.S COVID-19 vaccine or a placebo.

The CDR3 reads CASSLETRVQETQYF. CDR3 nucleotides: TGTGCCAGCAGCTTAGAAACCAGGGTCCAGGAGACCCAGTACTTC. The V and J genes are TRBV7-9 and TRBJ2-5; tentative D call: TRBD1 (5 bases). Deletions cut 1 base from V and 5 bases from J, with 14 bases between. The germline gives CDR1 SEHNR, CDR2 FQNEAQ (reference sequence). The CDR3 spans 15 residues.

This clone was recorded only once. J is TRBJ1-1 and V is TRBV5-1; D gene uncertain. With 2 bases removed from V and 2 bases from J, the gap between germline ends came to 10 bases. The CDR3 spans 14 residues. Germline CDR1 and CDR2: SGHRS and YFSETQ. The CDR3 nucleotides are TGCGCCAGCAGCTTTGAGCGGAAAAACACTGAAGCTTTCTTT. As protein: CASSFERKNTEAFF.

In nucleotides, the CDR3 is TGTGCCAGCAGCCTGGTAGGGGTCTATAATTCACCCCTCCACTTT. Amino acids: CASSLVGVYNSPLHF. V is TRBV5-6 and J is TRBJ1-6, with D possibly being TRBD1 (5 bases). Trimming took off 4 bases at V and 3 bases at J, with 11 bases between the two ends. CDR3 length: 15 amino acids. Germline CDR1 and CDR2: SGHDT and YYEEEE.

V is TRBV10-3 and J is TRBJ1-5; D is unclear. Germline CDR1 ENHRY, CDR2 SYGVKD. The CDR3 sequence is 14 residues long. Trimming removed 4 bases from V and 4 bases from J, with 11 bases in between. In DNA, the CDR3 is TGTGCCATCAGTGTAGCCTGGCTAAATCAGCCCCAGCATTTT. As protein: CAISVAWLNQPQHF.

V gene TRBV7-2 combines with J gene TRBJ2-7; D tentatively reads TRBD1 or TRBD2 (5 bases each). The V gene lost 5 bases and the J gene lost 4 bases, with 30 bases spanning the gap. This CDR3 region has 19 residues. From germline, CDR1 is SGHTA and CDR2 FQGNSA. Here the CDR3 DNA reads TGTGCCAGCAGCCCGCCCTGGGGCCTATTCCCTGAGAGCGGTTACGAGCAGTACTTC. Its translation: CASSPPWGLFPESGYEQYF.

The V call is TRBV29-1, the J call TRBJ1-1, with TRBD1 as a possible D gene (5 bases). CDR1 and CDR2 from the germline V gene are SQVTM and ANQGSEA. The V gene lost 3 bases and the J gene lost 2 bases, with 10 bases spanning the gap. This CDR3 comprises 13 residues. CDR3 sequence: CSVEWGTNTEAFF. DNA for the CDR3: TGCAGCGTTGAGTGGGGCACCAACACTGAAGCTTTCTTT.

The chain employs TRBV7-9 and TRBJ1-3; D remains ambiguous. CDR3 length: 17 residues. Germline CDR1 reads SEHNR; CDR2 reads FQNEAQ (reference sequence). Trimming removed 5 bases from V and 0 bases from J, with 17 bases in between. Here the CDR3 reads CASSPYVSGLSGNTIYF. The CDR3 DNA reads TGTGCCAGCAGCCCGTATGTTAGTGGGCTCTCTGGAAACACCATATATTTT.

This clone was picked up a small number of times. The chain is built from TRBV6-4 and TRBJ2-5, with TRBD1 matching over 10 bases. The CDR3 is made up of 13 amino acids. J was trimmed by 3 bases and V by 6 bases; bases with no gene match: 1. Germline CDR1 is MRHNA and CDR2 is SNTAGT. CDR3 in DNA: TGTGCCAGCAGAGGACAGGGGGAAGAGACCCAGTACTTC. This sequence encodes CASRGQGEETQYF.

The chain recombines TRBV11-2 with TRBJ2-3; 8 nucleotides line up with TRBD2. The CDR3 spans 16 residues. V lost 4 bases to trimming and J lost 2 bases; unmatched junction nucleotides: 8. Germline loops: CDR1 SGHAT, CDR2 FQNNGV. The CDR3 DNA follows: TGTGCCAGCAGCTCCCTTAGCGGGACCTTCACAGATACGCAGTATTTT. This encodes CASSSLSGTFTDTQYF.

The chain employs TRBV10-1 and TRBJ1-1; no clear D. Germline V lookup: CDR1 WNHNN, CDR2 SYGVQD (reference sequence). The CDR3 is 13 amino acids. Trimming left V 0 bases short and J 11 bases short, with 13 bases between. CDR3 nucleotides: TGCGCCAGCAGTGAGTCTTCACACATTCCCGCTTTCTTT. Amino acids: CASSESSHIPAFF.

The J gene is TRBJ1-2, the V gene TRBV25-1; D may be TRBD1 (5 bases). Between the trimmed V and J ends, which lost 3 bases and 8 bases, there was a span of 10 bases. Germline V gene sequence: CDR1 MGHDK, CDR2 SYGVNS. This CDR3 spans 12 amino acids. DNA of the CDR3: TGTGCCAGCAGTGATAAGGGGTCGGGCTACACCTTC. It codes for CASSDKGSGYTF.

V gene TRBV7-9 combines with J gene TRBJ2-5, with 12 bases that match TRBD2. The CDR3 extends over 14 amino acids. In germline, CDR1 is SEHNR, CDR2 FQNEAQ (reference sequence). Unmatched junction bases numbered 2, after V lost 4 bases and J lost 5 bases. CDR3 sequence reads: CASSYLAGGETQYF. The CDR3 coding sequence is TGTGCCAGCAGCTACCTAGCGGGGGGGGAGACCCAGTACTTC. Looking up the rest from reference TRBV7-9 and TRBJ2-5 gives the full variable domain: DTGVSQNPRHKITKRGQNVTFRCDPISEHNRLYWYRQTLGQGPEFLTYFQNEAQLEKSRLLSDRFSAERPKGSFSTLEIQRTEQGDSAMYLCASSYLAGGETQYFGPGTRLLVL.

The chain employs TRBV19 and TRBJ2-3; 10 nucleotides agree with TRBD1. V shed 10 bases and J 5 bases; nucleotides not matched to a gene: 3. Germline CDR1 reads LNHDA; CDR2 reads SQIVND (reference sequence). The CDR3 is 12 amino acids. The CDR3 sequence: CATGQGLDTQYF. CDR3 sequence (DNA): TGTGCCACGGGACAGGGGTTAGATACGCAGTATTTT.

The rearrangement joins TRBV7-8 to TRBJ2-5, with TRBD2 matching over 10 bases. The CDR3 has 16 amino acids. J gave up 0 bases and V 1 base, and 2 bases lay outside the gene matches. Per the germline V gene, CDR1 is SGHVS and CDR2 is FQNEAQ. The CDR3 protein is CASSLGSGGYQETQYF. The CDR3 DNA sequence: TGTGCCAGCAGCTTAGGTAGCGGGGGGTACCAAGAGACCCAGTACTTC.

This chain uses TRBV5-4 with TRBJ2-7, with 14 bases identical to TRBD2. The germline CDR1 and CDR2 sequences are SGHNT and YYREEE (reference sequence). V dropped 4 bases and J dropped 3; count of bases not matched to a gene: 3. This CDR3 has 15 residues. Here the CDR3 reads CASSPGLAGGYEQYF. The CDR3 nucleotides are TGTGCCAGCAGCCCCGGACTAGCGGGGGGCTACGAGCAGTACTTC.

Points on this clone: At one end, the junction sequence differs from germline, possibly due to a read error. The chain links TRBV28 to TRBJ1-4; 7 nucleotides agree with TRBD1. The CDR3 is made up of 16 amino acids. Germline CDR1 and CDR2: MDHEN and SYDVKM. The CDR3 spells CASSSGQAVQNEKLFF. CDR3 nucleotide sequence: TGTGCCAGTAGTTCAGGACAGGCGGTTCAAAATGAAAAACTGTTTTTT.

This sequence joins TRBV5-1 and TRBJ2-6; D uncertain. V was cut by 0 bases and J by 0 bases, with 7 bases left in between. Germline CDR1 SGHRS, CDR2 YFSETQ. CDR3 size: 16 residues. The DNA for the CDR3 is TGCGCCAGCAGCTTGGGCCTTAACTCTGGGGCCAACGTCCTGACTTTC. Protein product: CASSLGLNSGANVLTF.

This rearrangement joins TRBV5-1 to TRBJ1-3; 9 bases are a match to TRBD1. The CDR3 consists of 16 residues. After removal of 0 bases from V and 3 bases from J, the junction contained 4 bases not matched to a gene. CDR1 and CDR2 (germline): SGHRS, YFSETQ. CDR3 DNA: TGCGCCAGCAGCTTGGTCGGACAGGGGTATGGAAACACCATATATTTT. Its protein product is CASSLVGQGYGNTIYF.

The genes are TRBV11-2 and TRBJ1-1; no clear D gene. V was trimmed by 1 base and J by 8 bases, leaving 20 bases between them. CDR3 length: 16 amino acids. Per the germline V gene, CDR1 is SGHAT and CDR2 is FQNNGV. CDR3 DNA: TGTGCCAGCAGCTTAGTGCGAGGGAACGTAGCGGCGGAAGCTTTCTTT. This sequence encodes CASSLVRGNVAAEAFF. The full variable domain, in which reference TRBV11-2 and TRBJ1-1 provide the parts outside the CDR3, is EAGVAQSPRYKIIEKRQSVAFWCNPISGHATLYWYQQILGQGPKLLIQFQNNGVVDDSQLPKDRFSAERLKGVDSTLKIQPAKLEDSAVYLCASSLVRGNVAAEAFFGQGTRLTVV.

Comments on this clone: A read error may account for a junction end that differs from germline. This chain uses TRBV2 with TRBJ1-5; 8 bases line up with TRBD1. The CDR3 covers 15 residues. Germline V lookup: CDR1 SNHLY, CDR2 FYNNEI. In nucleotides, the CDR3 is TGTGCCAGCAGCGAAGACAGGGGAAGTAATCAGCCCCAGCATTTT. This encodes CASSEDRGSNQPQHF.